The clone carrying this T cell receptor beta chain was recorded a few times. Its antigen is currently unknown. Germline V gene data show CDR1 as SGHVS and CDR2 as FQNEAQ. This CDR3 comprises 15 residues. Germline trimming cut 4 bases from V and 8 bases from J; bases unmatched to any gene: 9. Time point in this sample: recipient sample about 28 days before transplant, after cytoreduction. The data were obtained in a study of T cell clonotyping in hematopoietic cell transplantation. General study results and limits: Pathologically expanded recipient clonotypes increased progressively from day 30 to day 180 as diversity fell.

This table comes from immunoSEQ multiplex PCR, and its TCRdb copy is limited to in-frame clones, with some not included. Of some 19,000 clones in the sample, 60% to 85% are singletons; the top ten hold 15% to 20%. The chain joins TRBV7-8 to TRBJ1-2; 11 positions agree with TRBD1. The source of this sequence is a man aged 55-75 years with acute myeloid leukemia. Some clones in this sample may be carry-over from other donors' samples. The sequencing here drew on peripheral blood mononuclear cells, taken before stem cell transplant. The CDR3 DNA reads as TGTGCCAGCAGCTCCCCGGACAGGGGGCAAAGGGGCTACACCTTC. Translating it yields CASSSPDRGQRGYTF.